This TCR beta chain is from a study of blood T cell repertoires in COVID-19. Across the whole study: Material from acute and convalescent COVID-19 was sourced from the United States, Italy and Spain. Sample material is recorded as cDNA or gDNA derived from T cells, B-cell-depleted T cells, or PBMCs.

The CDR3 is 17 residues long. From germline, CDR1 is KGHDR and CDR2 SFDVKD. V was pared by 4 bases and J by 6 bases, with 9 bases of the junction left unmatched. In the authors' methods: For nucleated cells, counts were estimated from reference gene primer amplification. Here immunoSEQ multiplex PCR was the method, and the copy in TCRdb shows in-frame clones only, minus some. The V and J calls and clone size come from that table; D and trimming were worked out from the DNA. The data show approximately 240,000 clones, with about 80% seen just once and 4.5% to 5% held by the top ten. The source is a woman of 80 years or more with active or convalescent COVID-19. Sequencing used peripheral blood. The chain uses TRBV24-1 and TRBJ2-2, with 11 positions matching TRBD1. CDR3 coding DNA: TGTGCCACCAGTGAATCCCGGACAGGGGGCAGGGCCGGGGAGCTGTTTTTT. It translates to CATSESRTGGRAGELFF.